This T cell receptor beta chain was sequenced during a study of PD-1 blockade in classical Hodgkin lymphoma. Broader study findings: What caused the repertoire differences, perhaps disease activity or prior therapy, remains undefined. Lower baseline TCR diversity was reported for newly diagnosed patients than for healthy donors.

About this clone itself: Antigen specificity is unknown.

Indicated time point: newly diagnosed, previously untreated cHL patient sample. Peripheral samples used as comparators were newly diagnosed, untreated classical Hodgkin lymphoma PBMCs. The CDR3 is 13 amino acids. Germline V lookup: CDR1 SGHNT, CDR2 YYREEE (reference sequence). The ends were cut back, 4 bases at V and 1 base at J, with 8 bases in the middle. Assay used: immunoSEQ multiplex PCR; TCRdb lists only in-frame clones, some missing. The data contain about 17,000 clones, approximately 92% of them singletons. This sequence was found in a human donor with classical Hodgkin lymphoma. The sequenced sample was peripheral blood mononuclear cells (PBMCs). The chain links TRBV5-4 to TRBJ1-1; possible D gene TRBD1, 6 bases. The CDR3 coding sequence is TGTGCCAGCAGCCAGGGGTCGAACACTGAAGCTTTCTTT. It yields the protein CASSQGSNTEAFF.